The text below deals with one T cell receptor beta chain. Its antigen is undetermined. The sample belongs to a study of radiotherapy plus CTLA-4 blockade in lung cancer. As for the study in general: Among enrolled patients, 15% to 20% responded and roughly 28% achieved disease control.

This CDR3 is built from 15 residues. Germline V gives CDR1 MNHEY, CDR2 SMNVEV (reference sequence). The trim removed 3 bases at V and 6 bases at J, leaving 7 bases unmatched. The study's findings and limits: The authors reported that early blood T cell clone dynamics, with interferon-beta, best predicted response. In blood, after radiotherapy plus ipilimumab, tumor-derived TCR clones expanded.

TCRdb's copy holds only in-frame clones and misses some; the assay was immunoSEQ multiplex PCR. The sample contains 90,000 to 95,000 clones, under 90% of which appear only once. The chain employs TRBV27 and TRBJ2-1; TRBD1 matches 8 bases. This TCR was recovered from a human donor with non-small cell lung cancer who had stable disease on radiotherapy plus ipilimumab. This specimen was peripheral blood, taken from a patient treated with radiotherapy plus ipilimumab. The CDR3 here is CASSLGQGAGNEQFF. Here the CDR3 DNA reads TGTGCCAGCAGTTTGGGGCAGGGGGCTGGCAATGAGCAGTTCTTC.